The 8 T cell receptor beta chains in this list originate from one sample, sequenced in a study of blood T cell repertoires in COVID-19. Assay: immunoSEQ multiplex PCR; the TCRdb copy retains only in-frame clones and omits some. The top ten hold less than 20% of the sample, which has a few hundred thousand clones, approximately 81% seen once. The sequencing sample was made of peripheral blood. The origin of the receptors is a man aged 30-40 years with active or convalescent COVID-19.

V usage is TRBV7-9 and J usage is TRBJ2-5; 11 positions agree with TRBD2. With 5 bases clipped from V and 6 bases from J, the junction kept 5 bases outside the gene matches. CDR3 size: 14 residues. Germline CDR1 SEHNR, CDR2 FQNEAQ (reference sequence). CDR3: CASSDGTSGKTQYF. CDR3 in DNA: TGTGCCAGCAGCGACGGGACTAGCGGAAAGACCCAGTACTTC.

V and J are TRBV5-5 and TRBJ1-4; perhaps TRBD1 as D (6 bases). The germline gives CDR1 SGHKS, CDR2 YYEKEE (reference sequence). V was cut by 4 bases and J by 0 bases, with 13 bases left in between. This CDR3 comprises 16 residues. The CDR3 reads CASSPGTHATNEKLFF. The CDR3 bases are TGTGCCAGCAGCCCCGGGACACATGCAACTAATGAAAAACTGTTTTTT.

CDR3 sequence (DNA): TGTGCCAGCTCCCGAGGGGGCCAAAACACCATATATTTT. Translating it yields CASSRGGQNTIYF. The chain uses TRBV7-8 and TRBJ1-3, with 7 bases that match TRBD1. The CDR3 loop spans 13 amino acids. Germline assignment: CDR1 SGHVS and CDR2 FQNEAQ. Losses at the gene ends were 8 bases for V and 6 bases for J; bases not matched to a gene: 7.

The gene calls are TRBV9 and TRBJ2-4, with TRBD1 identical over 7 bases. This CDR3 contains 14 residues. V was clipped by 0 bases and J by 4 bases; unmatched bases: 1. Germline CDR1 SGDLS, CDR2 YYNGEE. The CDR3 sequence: CASSVGQGKNIQYF. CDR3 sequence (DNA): TGTGCCAGCAGCGTAGGACAGGGAAAAAACATTCAGTACTTC. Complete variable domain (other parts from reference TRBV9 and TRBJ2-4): DSGVTQTPKHLITATGQRVTLRCSPRSGDLSVYWYQQSLDQGLQFLIQYYNGEERAKGNILERFSAQQFPDLHSELNLSSLELGDSALYFCASSVGQGKNIQYFGAGTRLSVL.

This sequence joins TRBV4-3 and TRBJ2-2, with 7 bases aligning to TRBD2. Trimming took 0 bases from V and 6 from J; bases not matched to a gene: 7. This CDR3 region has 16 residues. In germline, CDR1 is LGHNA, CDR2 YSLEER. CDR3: CASSQESAGVPGELFF. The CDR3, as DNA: TGCGCCAGCAGCCAAGAGTCGGCGGGAGTCCCCGGGGAGCTGTTTTTT.

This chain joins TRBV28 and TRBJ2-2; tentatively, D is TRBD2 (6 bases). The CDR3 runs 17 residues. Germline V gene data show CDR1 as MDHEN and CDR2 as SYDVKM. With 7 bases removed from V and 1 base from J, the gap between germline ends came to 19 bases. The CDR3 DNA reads TGTGCCAGCACCTACCTCGAGATAGCGGAGAACACCGGGGAGCTGTTTTTT. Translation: CASTYLEIAENTGELFF.

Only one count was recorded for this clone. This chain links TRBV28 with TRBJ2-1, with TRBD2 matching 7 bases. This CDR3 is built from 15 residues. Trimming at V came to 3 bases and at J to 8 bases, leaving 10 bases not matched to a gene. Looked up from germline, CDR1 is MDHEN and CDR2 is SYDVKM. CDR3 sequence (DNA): TGTGCCAGCAGTTTGGGGGGTGCTAGCGGTGATGAGCAGTTCTTC. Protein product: CASSLGGASGDEQFF.

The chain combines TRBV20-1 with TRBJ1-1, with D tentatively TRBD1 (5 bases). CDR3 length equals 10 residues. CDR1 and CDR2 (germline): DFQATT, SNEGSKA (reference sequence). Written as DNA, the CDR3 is TGCGGTTGCGACAGACCTGAAGCTTTCTTT. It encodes CGCDRPEAFF.